This TCR beta chain was profiled in a study of cytomegalovirus exposure and HLA in healthy donors. Germline lookup yields CDR1 LNHNV and CDR2 YYDKDF (reference sequence). V shed 5 bases, J shed 4 bases, and the junction held 12 bases outside the gene matches. The CDR3 extends over 18 amino acids. The primer mix had 60 Vbeta and 13 Jbeta primers. Original analysis: About 10 million of tens of millions of unique TCR beta chains were shared, per a later count. Libraries were prepared by immunoSEQ multiplex PCR; TCRdb keeps only in-frame clonotypes and omits some of them. V, J and clone size reflect that table, while D and trimming were determined from the DNA. Among roughly 140,000 clones listed, roughly 82% were seen once. Concerning this clone itself: What it recognizes is unknown.

Findings and caveats of the study: More clonal expansion characterized HLA-associated TCR beta chains than equally common others in a later analysis.

Despite likely unrecorded immune exposures, the donors were nominally healthy at the time of sampling. This clonotype originated in a woman aged 50 to 65 in good health and CMV-seropositive. This chain connects TRBV15 to TRBJ2-7; 15 positions match TRBD2. The sequenced sample consisted of PBMCs. DNA for the CDR3: TGTGCCACCAGCCCAACTGGACTAGCGGGGGGGCGAGGATACGAGCAGTACTTC. Its protein is CATSPTGLAGGRGYEQYF.